One sample yielded the 5 T cell receptor beta chains listed below, sequenced in a study of blood T cell repertoires in COVID-19. Some clones are missing from TCRdb's copy, which holds only in-frame ones; the method was immunoSEQ multiplex PCR. Of 250,000 to 350,000 clones in the sample, 70% to 90% were seen once. Sequencing was carried out using peripheral blood. These receptors originate from a man between 18 and 29 years old who had recovered from COVID-19.

The V gene is TRBV27, the J gene TRBJ1-1, with D perhaps matching TRBD1 (5 bases). CDR3 length: 14 amino acids. Germline lookup yields CDR1 MNHEY and CDR2 SMNVEV (reference sequence). Trimming shortened V by 6 bases and J by 4 bases, and 15 bases separated the two germline ends. CDR3 residues: CASSTFPGSTEAFF. CDR3 sequence (DNA): TGTGCCAGCAGCACTTTCCCAGGGTCCACTGAAGCTTTCTTT.

This sequence joins TRBV2 and TRBJ2-7; D possibly corresponds to TRBD1 (5 bases). Germline CDR1 is SNHLY and CDR2 is FYNNEI. The CDR3 length is 11 residues. Between the trimmed V and J ends, which lost 4 bases and 5 bases, there was a span of 6 bases. CDR3 DNA: TGTGCCAGCAGTGTGGGGCACGAGCAGTACTTC. Amino acids: CASSVGHEQYF.

This chain joins TRBV11-2 and TRBJ2-2, with TRBD2 identical over 8 bases. Germline CDR1 and CDR2: SGHAT and FQNNGV. The CDR3 has 16 residues. V shed 4 bases, J shed 4 bases, and the junction held 8 bases outside the gene matches. The CDR3 here is CASSSQAGDLTGELFF. CDR3 DNA sequence: TGTGCCAGCAGCTCCCAAGCGGGGGACCTCACCGGGGAGCTGTTTTTT.

This clone appeared a few times. The chain uses TRBV29-1 and TRBJ2-2; TRBD1 aligns across 7 bases. This CDR3 comprises 18 residues. Germline V CDR1 and CDR2: SQVTM, ANQGSEA. V lost 4 bases and J lost 0; bases outside the gene matches: 14. CDR3 loop: CSVGMFGRGQSNTGELFF. For the CDR3, the DNA is TGCAGCGTTGGTATGTTTGGAAGGGGGCAATCGAACACCGGGGAGCTGTTTTTT.

Only one count was recorded for this clone. This chain connects TRBV27 to TRBJ2-7; 9 bases align to TRBD2. This CDR3 contains 14 residues. The J segment lost 4 bases and the V segment lost 6 bases, leaving 7 bases of the junction unmatched. Looked up from germline, CDR1 is MNHEY and CDR2 is SMNVEV (reference sequence). The CDR3 sequence is CASSFGLAKYEQYF. The CDR3 DNA is TGTGCCAGCAGCTTTGGACTAGCGAAATACGAGCAGTACTTC.